What follows is one T cell receptor (beta chain) and its context. This CDR3 spans 15 amino acids. The ends lost 0 bases at V and 6 bases at J; junction bases unmatched: 4. Per germline, CDR1 SGDLS and CDR2 YYNGEE. This record belongs to a study of technical replicates of blood from four donors. This table comes from immunoSEQ multiplex PCR, and its TCRdb copy is limited to in-frame clones, with some not included. This sample yields tens of thousands of clones, of which 95% are seen a single time; around 0.24% belongs to the top ten. The TCR was taken from a human donor in good health. J is TRBJ2-1 and V is TRBV9; 9 positions agree with TRBD2. The specimen sequenced was T cells isolated from PBMCs. The DNA for the CDR3 is TGTGCCAGCAGCGTAGAGGGACTAGCTGGCAATGAGCAGTTCTTC. Residues: CASSVEGLAGNEQFF.